A selection of T cell receptor beta chains follows, all from one sample in a study of shared clonotypes between healthy human individuals. Using immunoSEQ multiplex PCR, the repertoire was profiled, and TCRdb retains in-frame clones only, with some absent. The table lists approximately 530,000 clones, around 96% of them singletons. The sequenced material came from naive CD4+ T cells sorted from blood. The receptor source for this set is a woman younger than 45 in good health. Both conserved end residues are part of each CDR3. The D gene is left open where the match is weak. The size field is filled for only some rows; it gives once, few, many or a size class.

D: -
size: once
V: TRBV5-1
J: TRBJ2-5
CDR3: CASSLWGDEETQYF
DNA: TGCGCCAGCAGCTTGTGGGGGGACGAAGAGACCCAGTACTTC

D: TRBD1
size: -
V: TRBV28
J: TRBJ1-4
CDR3: CASNTGTVNEKLFF
DNA: TGTGCCAGCAATACCGGGACAGTGAATGAAAAACTGTTTTTT

D: -
size: -
V: TRBV29-1
J: TRBJ1-1
CDR3: CSVVPRFTTEAFF
DNA: TGCAGCGTTGTCCCCAGGTTTACCACTGAAGCTTTCTTT

D: TRBD1
size: -
V: TRBV19
J: TRBJ1-2
CDR3: CASSANRDRGLRNYGYTF
DNA: TGTGCCAGTAGTGCAAACCGGGACAGGGGGCTTCGGAACTATGGCTACACCTTC

D: -
size: -
V: TRBV27
J: TRBJ1-1
CDR3: CASSSSGLLSEWVGTFF
DNA: -

D: -
size: -
V: TRBV19
J: TRBJ2-2
CDR3: CASSTPPGTGELFF
DNA: TGTGCCAGTAGCACCCCGCCGGGGACCGGGGAGCTGTTTTTT

D: TRBD1
size: -
V: TRBV30
J: TRBJ1-4
CDR3: CAWGGTSGTGLIRKLFF
DNA: TGTGCCTGGGGTGGAACTTCCGGGACAGGTTTAATTAGAAAACTGTTTTTT

D: -
size: -
V: TRBV19
J: TRBJ2-1
CDR3: CASSSNSGVGYEQFF
DNA: TGTGCCAGTAGTTCCAACTCGGGGGTCGGGTATGAGCAGTTCTTC

D: -
size: -
V: TRBV10-3
J: TRBJ1-1
CDR3: CAISEAQIRGDTEAFF
DNA: TGTGCCATCAGTGAGGCACAGATAAGAGGTGACACTGAAGCTTTCTTT

D: TRBD1
size: -
V: TRBV28
J: TRBJ2-5
CDR3: CASSFGQGVETQYF
DNA: TGTGCCAGCAGTTTTGGACAGGGGGTAGAGACCCAGTACTTC

D: -
size: -
V: TRBV7-9
J: TRBJ1-5
CDR3: CASSLVGNSNQPQHF
DNA: TGTGCCAGCAGCTTAGTAGGGAATAGCAATCAGCCCCAGCATTTT

D: -
size: -
V: TRBV18
J: TRBJ1-5
CDR3: CASSPAWGNQPQHF
DNA: TGTGCCAGCTCACCAGCTTGGGGCAATCAGCCCCAGCATTTT

D: TRBD1
size: -
V: TRBV16
J: TRBJ1-2
CDR3: CASSRDRGDYGYTF
DNA: TGTGCCAGCAGCCGGGACAGGGGGGACTATGGCTACACCTTC

D: TRBD1
size: -
V: TRBV30
J: TRBJ2-6
CDR3: CAWTTGGASGANVLTF
DNA: TGTGCCTGGACGACAGGGGGAGCCTCTGGGGCCAACGTCCTGACTTTC

D: -
size: few
V: TRBV7-9
J: TRBJ1-3
CDR3: CASSFLGPGNTIYF
DNA: TGTGCCAGCAGCTTTCTTGGCCCTGGAAACACCATATATTTT

D: TRBD2
size: -
V: TRBV7-9
J: TRBJ2-1
CDR3: CASSLGGGYNEQFF
DNA: TGTGCCAGCAGCTTAGGCGGGGGTTACAATGAGCAGTTCTTC

D: TRBD1
size: -
V: TRBV28
J: TRBJ1-4
CDR3: CASSGTGGDRLEKLFF
DNA: TGTGCCAGCAGTGGGACAGGGGGCGACCGATTGGAAAAACTGTTTTTT

D: -
size: -
V: TRBV7-9
J: TRBJ2-1
CDR3: CASSLAAAFRNEQFF
DNA: TGTGCCAGCAGCTTAGCGGCGGCGTTTAGGAATGAGCAGTTCTTC

D: TRBD2
size: -
V: TRBV5-1
J: TRBJ2-5
CDR3: CASSLGGTSGRLQETQYF
DNA: TGCGCCAGCAGCTTGGGAGGGACTAGCGGGAGGCTCCAAGAGACCCAGTACTTC

D: TRBD2
size: -
V: TRBV6-5
J: TRBJ2-2
CDR3: CASSSPGTSGPGELFF
DNA: TGTGCCAGCAGTTCCCCGGGGACTAGCGGGCCCGGGGAGCTGTTTTTT

D: -
size: -
V: TRBV2
J: TRBJ1-2
CDR3: CASSGGGLGYTF
DNA: TGTGCCAGCAGTGGTGGGGGGCTTGGCTACACCTTC

D: TRBD2
size: -
V: TRBV28
J: TRBJ2-5
CDR3: CASSLQTLAGSDQETQYF
DNA: TGTGCCAGCAGTTTACAGACCTTAGCGGGGTCCGACCAAGAGACCCAGTACTTC

D: TRBD2
size: -
V: TRBV28
J: TRBJ2-7
CDR3: CASSSLTSGPSYEQYF
DNA: TGTGCCAGCAGTTCGCTCACTAGCGGGCCCTCCTACGAGCAGTACTTC

D: -
size: -
V: TRBV28
J: TRBJ2-7
CDR3: CASSFQGVTYEQYF
DNA: TGTGCCAGCAGTTTCCAAGGGGTAACCTACGAGCAGTACTTC

D: TRBD2
size: -
V: TRBV5-1
J: TRBJ2-5
CDR3: CASSRAASGLETQYF
DNA: TGCGCCAGCAGCCGGGCCGCTAGCGGTCTAGAGACCCAGTACTTC

D: -
size: -
V: TRBV7-9
J: TRBJ1-2
CDR3: CASSLGPAVNYGYTF
DNA: TGTGCCAGCAGCTTAGGGCCAGCTGTTAACTATGGCTACACCTTC

D: -
size: -
V: TRBV9
J: TRBJ1-6
CDR3: CASSGQPNSPLHF
DNA: TGTGCCAGCAGCGGCCAGCCTAATTCACCCCTCCACTTT

D: -
size: -
V: TRBV5-5
J: TRBJ2-1
CDR3: CASSTSWVGFNEQFF
DNA: TGTGCCAGCAGCACGTCCTGGGTGGGGTTCAATGAGCAGTTCTTC

D: -
size: once
V: TRBV19
J: TRBJ2-2
CDR3: CASISGGANTGELFF
DNA: TGTGCCAGTATTTCGGGCGGCGCGAACACCGGGGAGCTGTTTTTT

D: -
size: -
V: TRBV14
J: TRBJ1-2
CDR3: CASSQEDTRKGHGYTF
DNA: TGTGCCAGCAGCCAAGAGGACACGAGGAAGGGCCATGGCTACACCTTC

D: -
size: once
V: TRBV28
J: TRBJ2-7
CDR3: CASSSPGATYEQYF
DNA: TGTGCCAGCAGTTCCCCGGGCGCAACCTACGAGCAGTACTTC

D: -
size: -
V: TRBV28
J: TRBJ2-3
CDR3: CASTRELARYTQYF
DNA: TGTGCCAGTACCCGAGAGCTAGCAAGGTATACGCAGTATTTT

D: -
size: -
V: TRBV11-2
J: TRBJ2-2
CDR3: CASSLISRKELFF
DNA: TGTGCCAGCAGCTTAATTTCTAGGAAGGAGCTGTTTTTT

D: -
size: -
V: TRBV5-1
J: TRBJ1-1
CDR3: CASSRDTNTEAFF
DNA: TGCGCCAGCAGCCGGGACACCAACACTGAAGCTTTCTTT

D: -
size: -
V: TRBV4-1
J: TRBJ2-7
CDR3: CASSQVFRGRGEQYF
DNA: TGCGCCAGCAGCCAAGTGTTCAGGGGCCGTGGCGAGCAGTACTTC

D: -
size: -
V: TRBV10-2
J: TRBJ2-7
CDR3: CASSQDRLFSYEQYF
DNA: TGCGCCAGCAGCCAAGACAGGCTATTCTCCTACGAGCAGTACTTC

D: -
size: -
V: TRBV2
J: TRBJ2-1
CDR3: CASSERGLPGDEQFF
DNA: TGTGCCAGCAGTGAACGTGGGCTACCGGGGGATGAGCAGTTCTTC

D: -
size: -
V: TRBV6-1
J: TRBJ1-1
CDR3: CASYLIGGDTEAFF
DNA: TGTGCCAGCTACTTGATTGGGGGGGACACTGAAGCTTTCTTT

D: TRBD1
size: -
V: TRBV19
J: TRBJ2-6
CDR3: CASSIGTGISGANVLTF
DNA: TGTGCCAGTAGTATAGGGACAGGGATTTCTGGGGCCAACGTCCTGACTTTC